The TCR beta chain under discussion was sequenced for a study of a mutant IDH1 vaccine in newly diagnosed glioma. Study at large: Treated patients had a mean age of 40.4 years and an approximately 62% male, approximately 38% female split. Therapy received beforehand was radiotherapy, temozolomide, or both, with most patients given both.

Study-level points and caveats: Apparently unrelated to pseudoprogression were changes in the top peripheral T cell clonotypes. Vaccine-induced immune responses occurred in roughly 95% of patients.

Notes on this clone: Its antigen is undetermined.

Described time point: baseline, week 1 (first vaccination visit). Treatment denoted: pre-vaccination baseline after standard-of-care therapy. Here immunoSEQ multiplex PCR was the method, and the copy in TCRdb shows in-frame clones only, minus some. The sample gives some 15,000 clones, around 91% of which show up once; about 10% is in the top ten. The input for sequencing was PBMCs, taken from a glioma patient treated with radiotherapy, temozolomide or both. This clonotype originated in a woman aged 40 to 49 with glioma. Some clones in this sample may be carry-over from other donors' samples.

CDR3 residues: CAIKGAANTEAFF. The CDR3 DNA reads TGTGCCATCAAGGGGGCAGCGAACACTGAAGCTTTCTTT. The rearrangement uses TRBV10-3 and TRBJ1-1, with 7 bases identical to TRBD1. CDR1 is ENHRY, CDR2 SYGVKD, per germline. Trimming cost V 7 bases and J 1 base; bases outside gene matches: 3. This CDR3 region has 13 residues.